A single sample gave rise to the 23 T cell receptor beta chains below, sequenced in a study of patients and donors after allogeneic stem cell transplantation. From the RT-PCR reads, TCRdb called clonotypes with MiXCR, one entry per CDR3 protein. Among hundreds of thousands of distinct CDR3 sequences, approximately 16% were seen once, and the ten largest hold roughly 7%. Sequenced input: blood, either unsorted or a sorted T cell fraction (not recorded which). These receptors originate from a human donor who was either an allogeneic HSCT recipient or a stem cell or donor lymphocyte infusion donor (not recorded which). It is not recorded whose cells these are; they may come from a transplant donor.

This clonotype was detected only a few times. The rearrangement uses TRBV4-1 and TRBJ1-2; 8 bases line up with TRBD1. Germline V gene data show CDR1 as MGHRA and CDR2 as YSYEKL. V gave up 3 bases and J gave up 4 bases; unmatched junction bases: 10. There are 16 residues in the CDR3. The CDR3: CASSHSLAGGGYGYTF. CDR3 bases: TGCGCCAGCAGCCACTCACTGGCAGGGGGCGGCTATGGCTACACCTTC.

The genes are TRBV20-1 and TRBJ1-3, with D unresolved. Trimming removed 3 bases from V and 3 bases from J, with 0 bases in between. Germline V CDR1 and CDR2: DFQATT, SNEGSKA (reference sequence). The CDR3 covers 10 residues. The CDR3 sequence: CSASGNTIYF. For the CDR3, the DNA is TGCAGTGCTAGTGGAAACACCATATATTTT.

This chain joins TRBV11-2 and TRBJ2-1; D remains unclear. Per germline, CDR1 SGHAT and CDR2 FQNNGV. The CDR3 totals 11 residues. The V end was cut by 3 bases, the J end by 11 bases, with 8 bases between. CDR3: CASSFAGQQFF. The CDR3 nucleotides are TGTGCCAGCAGCTTTGCAGGACAGCAGTTCTTC. The complete variable domain, with remaining parts taken from reference TRBV11-2 and TRBJ2-1, reads EAGVAQSPRYKIIEKRQSVAFWCNPISGHATLYWYQQILGQGPKLLIQFQNNGVVDDSQLPKDRFSAERLKGVDSTLKIQPAKLEDSAVYLCASSFAGQQFFGPGTRLTVL.

This clonotype occurred a few times. V is TRBV12-3 or TRBV12-4 and J is TRBJ2-2; D perhaps matches TRBD2 (7 bases). Trimming cost V 3 bases and J 4 bases, with 12 bases left between them. CDR3 length equals 15 residues. The CDR3 nucleotides are TGTGCCAGCAGTTTCCGGGGGGCGGGCACCGGGGAGCTGTTTTTT. Translated: CASSFRGAGTGELFF.

The chain combines TRBV24-1 with TRBJ2-1, with TRBD2 matching over 10 bases. Germline CDR1 and CDR2: KGHDR and SFDVKD. J gave up 9 bases and V 7 bases, and 14 bases lay outside the gene matches. The CDR3 contains 16 residues. CDR3 residues: CATRKSGVAGGSEQFF. The DNA for the CDR3 is TGTGCCACCAGAAAATCGGGGGTAGCGGGAGGAAGTGAGCAGTTCTTC.

The CDR3 nucleotides read TGTGCCAGCAGCTTGGGTAGGACAGGGTTTGGGAATGAGCAGTTCTTC. Protein sequence: CASSLGRTGFGNEQFF. V gene TRBV5-4 combines with J gene TRBJ2-1, with 8 bases identical to TRBD1. The CDR3 has 16 residues. CDR1 and CDR2 (germline): SGHNT, YYREEE (reference sequence). J lost 7 bases, V lost 0 bases, and 9 bases had no gene match.

This clonotype has more than one count but fewer than ten. The chain is built from TRBV3-1 and TRBJ1-5, with unresolved D. This CDR3 comprises 16 residues. The germline CDR1 and CDR2 sequences are LGHDT and YNNKEL (reference sequence). Trimming removed 1 base at V and 0 bases at J, with 10 bases between. CDR3 in amino acids: CASSQGGNDSNQPQHF. As DNA, the CDR3 is TGTGCCAGCAGCCAAGGAGGTAATGATAGCAATCAGCCCCAGCATTTT.

The chain combines TRBV21-1 with TRBJ2-2; the table's D gene call, TRBD1, was not cross checked with the DNA. TRBV21-1 is labeled a pseudogene. This CDR3 is built from 14 residues. The CDR3 loop reads CASSPGAHTGELFF. In DNA form, the CDR3 reads TGTGCCAGCAGCCCGGGGGCGCACACCGGGGAGCTGTTTTTT.

This clonotype was picked up a small number of times. The gene calls are TRBV6-1 and TRBJ2-7, with a possible D match to TRBD1 (5 bases). Germline V gene sequence: CDR1 MNHNS, CDR2 SASEGT. The CDR3 consists of 14 residues. Trimming left V 1 base short and J 0 bases short, with 7 bases between. CDR3: CASSEGQFSYEQYF. For the CDR3, the DNA is TGTGCCAGCAGTGAAGGACAGTTCTCCTACGAGCAGTACTTC.

The V call is TRBV20-1, the J call TRBJ2-2; D possibly uses TRBD1 or TRBD2 (5 bases each). Germline assignment: CDR1 DFQATT and CDR2 SNEGSKA (reference sequence). V was trimmed by 6 bases and J by 5 bases, leaving 13 bases between them. CDR3 length: 13 residues. CDR3 in amino acids: CSATGTFTGELFF. The CDR3 DNA reads TGCAGTGCAACCGGGACCTTTACCGGGGAGCTGTTTTTT.

This clonotype was recorded a few times. This chain uses TRBV2 with TRBJ2-1; D uncertain. The CDR3 covers 13 residues. Trimming pared 4 bases from V and 7 bases from J, leaving 11 bases between. CDR1 and CDR2 from the germline V gene are SNHLY and FYNNEI. CDR3 region: CASSGRRKNEQFF. The CDR3 DNA reads as TGTGCCAGCAGTGGACGTAGAAAAAATGAGCAGTTCTTC. Complete variable domain (other parts from reference TRBV2 and TRBJ2-1): EPEVTQTPSHQVTQMGQEVILRCVPISNHLYFYWYRQILGQKVEFLVSFYNNEISEKSEIFDDQFSVERPDGSNFTLKIRSTKLEDSAMYFCASSGRRKNEQFFGPGTRLTVL.

The gene calls are TRBV5-5 and TRBJ1-1; 7 bases map to TRBD1. The V gene's germline CDR1 is SGHKS and CDR2 YYEKEE (reference sequence). The CDR3 has 15 amino acids. V gave up 1 base and J gave up 3 bases; unmatched junction bases: 6. CDR3 region: CASSLTQQGYTEAFF. The CDR3, as DNA: TGTGCCAGCAGCTTGACCCAACAGGGGTACACTGAAGCTTTCTTT.

The table lists this clonotype with a count of one. The chain is built from TRBV2 and TRBJ2-2; unclear D gene. Germline V gene sequence: CDR1 SNHLY, CDR2 FYNNEI. Trimming shortened V by 8 bases and J by 1 base, and 5 bases separated the two germline ends. This CDR3 is built from 12 residues. Here the CDR3 reads CASDRNTGELFF. CDR3 nucleotide sequence: TGTGCCAGCGACCGGAACACCGGGGAGCTGTTTTTT. The whole variable domain, filled in from reference TRBV2 and TRBJ2-2, reads EPEVTQTPSHQVTQMGQEVILRCVPISNHLYFYWYRQILGQKVEFLVSFYNNEISEKSEIFDDQFSVERPDGSNFTLKIRSTKLEDSAMYFCASDRNTGELFFGEGSRLTVL.

This clonotype was seen more than once but under ten times. CDR3 DNA: TGTGCCAGCAGCTTCCGGACTAGCGGGACGTACAATGAGCAGTTCTTC. Translated: CASSFRTSGTYNEQFF. The chain employs TRBV9 and TRBJ2-1; 12 nucleotides match TRBD2. The CDR3 is 16 amino acids. CDR1 and CDR2 (germline): SGDLS, YYNGEE. V gave up 4 bases and J gave up 4 bases; unmatched junction bases: 6.

J is TRBJ2-1 and V is TRBV24-1, with D perhaps matching TRBD2 (6 bases). The CDR3 spans 15 residues. Germline V lookup: CDR1 KGHDR, CDR2 SFDVKD. V lost 3 bases and J 5 bases, leaving 13 bases between the germline ends. CDR3 amino acids: CATSDRDLGDNEQFF. The CDR3 DNA follows: TGTGCCACCAGTGATCGGGACTTGGGAGACAATGAGCAGTTCTTC.

The chain carries TRBV25-1 and TRBJ1-6; D is undetermined. This CDR3 contains 15 residues. Germline CDR1 MGHDK, CDR2 SYGVNS. The germline V and J ends were trimmed by 3 bases and 7 bases, with 13 bases remaining between them. The CDR3 reads CASSETKPKNSPLHF. The CDR3 DNA follows: TGTGCCAGCAGTGAGACCAAGCCCAAGAATTCACCCCTCCACTTT.

The sample holds many counts of this clonotype. CDR3 bases: TGTGCCAGCAGTTTAGATTGGGGGAACACTGAAGCTTTCTTT. This gives the protein CASSLDWGNTEAFF. The V and J genes are TRBV12-3 or TRBV12-4 and TRBJ1-1; D call uncertain. The CDR3 sequence is 14 residues long. The V end lost 1 base, the J end lost 1 base, and 7 bases lay between the germline ends.

This clonotype appeared a few times. This chain uses TRBV5-1 with TRBJ2-2; the D gene is possibly TRBD2 (5 bases). Germline lookup yields CDR1 SGHRS and CDR2 YFSETQ. The CDR3 covers 15 residues. V was clipped by 0 bases and J by 4 bases, with 10 bases between them. CDR3: CASSLEGSRTGELFF. The DNA of the CDR3 is TGCGCCAGCAGCTTGGAAGGGAGTCGCACCGGGGAGCTGTTTTTT. Variable domain in full (rest from reference TRBV5-1 and TRBJ2-2): KAGVTQTPRYLIKTRGQQVTLSCSPISGHRSVSWYQQTPGQGLQFLFEYFSETQRNKGNFPGRFSGRQFSNSRSEMNVSTLELGDSALYLCASSLEGSRTGELFFGEGSRLTVL.

This clonotype was picked up a small number of times. The rearrangement links TRBV10-3 to TRBJ1-1; D remains unclear. The V end was cut by 2 bases, the J end by 5 bases, with 15 bases between. CDR1 is ENHRY, CDR2 SYGVKD, per germline. The length of the CDR3 is 15 residues. CDR3: CAISEHKNIPTEAFF. In nucleotides, the CDR3 is TGTGCCATCAGTGAGCACAAGAATATCCCGACTGAAGCTTTCTTT.

This clonotype was counted once. The chain links TRBV5-1 to TRBJ1-1; TRBD1 matches at 7 bases. The CDR3 length is 13 residues. Germline CDR1 and CDR2: SGHRS and YFSETQ. V dropped 3 bases and J dropped 9; count of bases not matched to a gene: 8. The CDR3 DNA reads TGCGCCAGCAGCTCCTCAGGGGGTGTGAAAGCTTTCTTT. Its protein product is CASSSSGGVKAFF.

This clonotype was counted between two and nine times. The chain uses TRBV20-1 and TRBJ2-5; D is perhaps TRBD1 (6 bases). The length of the CDR3 is 14 residues. The ends were cut back, 4 bases at V and 5 bases at J, with 17 bases in the middle. Germline V lookup: CDR1 DFQATT, CDR2 SNEGSKA (reference sequence). The CDR3 sequence is CSANDPARGETQYF. The CDR3 DNA reads TGCAGTGCTAATGATCCGGCCAGGGGTGAGACCCAGTACTTC.

This clonotype occurred a few times. This chain connects TRBV7-9 to TRBJ1-1; D uncertain. This CDR3 has 14 amino acids. From germline, CDR1 is SEHNR and CDR2 FQNEAQ (reference sequence). Between the trimmed V and J ends, which lost 0 bases and 3 bases, there was a span of 8 bases. The CDR3 nucleotides read TGTGCCAGCAGCTTAGCGCTCATCTACACTGAAGCTTTCTTT. Translating it yields CASSLALIYTEAFF.

This clonotype was observed a handful of times. The chain uses TRBV12-3 or TRBV12-4 and TRBJ1-1; the D is unclear. V was shortened by 0 bases and J by 6 bases, with 11 bases between the two germline ends. The CDR3 length is 14 residues. The CDR3 sequence: CASSLASVVPEAFF. CDR3 sequence (DNA): TGTGCCAGCAGTTTAGCCTCGGTAGTCCCTGAAGCTTTCTTT.